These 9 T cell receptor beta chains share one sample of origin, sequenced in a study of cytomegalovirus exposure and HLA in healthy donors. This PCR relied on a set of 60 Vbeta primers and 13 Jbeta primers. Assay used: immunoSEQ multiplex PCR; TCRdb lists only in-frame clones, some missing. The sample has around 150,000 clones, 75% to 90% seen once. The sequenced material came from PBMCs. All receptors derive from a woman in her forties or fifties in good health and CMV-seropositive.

The DNA of the CDR3 is TGTGCCATCAGCTACAGAGGGGGGACAGGGGGCAACGAGCAGTACTTC. The encoded protein is CAISYRGGTGGNEQYF. V is TRBV10-3 and J is TRBJ2-7; TRBD1 matches 12 bases. The CDR3 runs 16 residues. Trimming took 6 bases from V and 5 from J; bases not matched to a gene: 11. Looked up from germline, CDR1 is ENHRY and CDR2 is SYGVKD.

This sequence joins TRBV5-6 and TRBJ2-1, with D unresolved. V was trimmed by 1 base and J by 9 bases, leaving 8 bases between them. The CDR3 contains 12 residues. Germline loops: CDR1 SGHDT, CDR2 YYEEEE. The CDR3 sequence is CASSLLVSEQFF. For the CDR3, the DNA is TGTGCCAGCAGCTTGTTGGTCAGTGAGCAGTTCTTC.

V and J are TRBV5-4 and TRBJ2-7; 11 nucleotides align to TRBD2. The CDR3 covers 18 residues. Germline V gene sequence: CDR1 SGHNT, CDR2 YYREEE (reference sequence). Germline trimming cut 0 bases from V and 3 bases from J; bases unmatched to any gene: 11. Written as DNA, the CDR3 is TGTGCCAGCAGCTTGGATAGCGGGAGGGCCGGTCTTCACTACGAGCAGTACTTC. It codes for CASSLDSGRAGLHYEQYF. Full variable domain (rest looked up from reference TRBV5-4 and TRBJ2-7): ETGVTQSPTHLIKTRGQQVTLRCSSQSGHNTVSWYQQALGQGPQFIFQYYREEENGRGNFPPRFSGLQFPNYSSELNVNALELDDSALYLCASSLDSGRAGLHYEQYFGPGTRLTVT.

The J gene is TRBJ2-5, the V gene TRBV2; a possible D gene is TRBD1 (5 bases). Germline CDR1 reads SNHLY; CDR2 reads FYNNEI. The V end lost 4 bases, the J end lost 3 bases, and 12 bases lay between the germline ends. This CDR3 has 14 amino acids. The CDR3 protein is CASSGPSREETQYF. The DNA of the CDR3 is TGTGCCAGCAGTGGCCCGAGCAGGGAAGAGACCCAGTACTTC.

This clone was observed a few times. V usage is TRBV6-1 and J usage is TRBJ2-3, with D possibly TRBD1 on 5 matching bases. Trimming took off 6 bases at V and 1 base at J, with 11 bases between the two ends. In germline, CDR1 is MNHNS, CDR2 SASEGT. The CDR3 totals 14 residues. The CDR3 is CASSLLGRTDTQYF. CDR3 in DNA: TGTGCCAGCAGCCTCTTGGGGCGCACAGATACGCAGTATTTT.

CDR3: CASAFETLDGNQPQHF. The CDR3 DNA reads TGTGCCAGTGCTTTTGAGACCCTAGACGGCAATCAGCCCCAGCATTTT. V gene TRBV19 combines with J gene TRBJ1-5; D is unresolved. The CDR3 is 16 amino acids. V lost 8 bases and J lost 2, with 19 bases in between. Germline-derived CDR1 and CDR2 are LNHDA and SQIVND (reference sequence).

DNA of the CDR3: TGTGCCAGCCTGGACAGGGGGCCGAACATTCAGTACTTC. Its protein product is CASLDRGPNIQYF. This chain uses TRBV28 with TRBJ2-4; TRBD1 matches at 11 bases. Germline CDR1 is MDHEN and CDR2 is SYDVKM. Trimming removed 8 bases from V and 7 bases from J; junction bases left unmatched: 4. This CDR3 is built from 13 residues.

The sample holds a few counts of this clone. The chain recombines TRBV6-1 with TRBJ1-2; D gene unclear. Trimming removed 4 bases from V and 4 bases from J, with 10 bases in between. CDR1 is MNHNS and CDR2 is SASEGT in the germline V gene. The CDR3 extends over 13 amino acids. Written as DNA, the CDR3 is TGTGCCAGCAGTGCCGGTATCCTCTATGGCTACACCTTC. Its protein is CASSAGILYGYTF.

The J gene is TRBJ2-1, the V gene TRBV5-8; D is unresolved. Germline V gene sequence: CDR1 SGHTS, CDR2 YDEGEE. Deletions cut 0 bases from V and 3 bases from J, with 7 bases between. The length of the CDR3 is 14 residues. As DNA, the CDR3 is TGTGCCAGCAGCTTGGGTAGTGGCTACAATGAGCAGTTCTTC. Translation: CASSLGSGYNEQFF.